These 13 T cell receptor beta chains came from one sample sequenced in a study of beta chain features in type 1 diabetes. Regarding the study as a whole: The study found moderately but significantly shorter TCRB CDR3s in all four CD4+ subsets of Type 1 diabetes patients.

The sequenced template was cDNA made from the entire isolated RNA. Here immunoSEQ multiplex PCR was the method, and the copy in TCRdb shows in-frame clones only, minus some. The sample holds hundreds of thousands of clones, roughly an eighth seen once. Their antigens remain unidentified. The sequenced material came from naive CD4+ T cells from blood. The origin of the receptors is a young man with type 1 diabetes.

The CDR3 DNA reads TGTGCCAGTAGTCCGAGGACAGGCTTCTCCTACGAGCAGTACTTC. It codes for CASSPRTGFSYEQYF. The chain combines TRBV19 with TRBJ2-7; 7 bases agree with TRBD1. In germline, CDR1 is LNHDA, CDR2 SQIVND (reference sequence). The ends lost 5 bases at V and 0 bases at J; junction bases unmatched: 7. This CDR3 comprises 15 residues.

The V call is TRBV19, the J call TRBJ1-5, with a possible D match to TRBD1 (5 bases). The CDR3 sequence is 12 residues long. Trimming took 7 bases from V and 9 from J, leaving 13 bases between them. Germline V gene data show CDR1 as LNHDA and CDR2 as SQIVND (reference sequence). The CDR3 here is CASTQGKGPQHF. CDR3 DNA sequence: TGTGCCAGTACCCAGGGAAAAGGGCCCCAGCATTTT.

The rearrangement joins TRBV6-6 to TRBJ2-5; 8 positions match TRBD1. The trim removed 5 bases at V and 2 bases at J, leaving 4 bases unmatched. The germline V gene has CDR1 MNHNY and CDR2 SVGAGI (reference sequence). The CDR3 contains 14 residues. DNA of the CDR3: TGTGCCAGCAGTGCGGGACAGGTACAAGAGACCCAGTACTTC. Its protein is CASSAGQVQETQYF.

The CDR3 here is CSVPPVSGRPHNEQFF. The CDR3 DNA reads as TGCAGCGTTCCCCCGGTTAGCGGGAGGCCCCACAATGAGCAGTTCTTC. J is TRBJ2-1 and V is TRBV29-1; 10 nucleotides agree with TRBD2. Looked up from germline, CDR1 is SQVTM and CDR2 is ANQGSEA. CDR3 size: 16 residues. The J segment lost 5 bases and the V segment lost 5 bases, leaving 12 bases of the junction unmatched.

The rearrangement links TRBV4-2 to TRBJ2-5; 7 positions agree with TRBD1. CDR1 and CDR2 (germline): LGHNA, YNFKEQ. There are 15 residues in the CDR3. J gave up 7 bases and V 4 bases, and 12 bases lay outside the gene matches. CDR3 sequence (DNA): TGTGCCAGCAGCCGGGACAGCTCGCTCTTGGGGACCCAGTACTTC. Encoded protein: CASSRDSSLLGTQYF.

The CDR3 is CAGKGQLNYGYTF. DNA for the CDR3: TGTGCCGGAAAGGGTCAACTTAACTATGGCTACACCTTC. The V call is TRBV30, the J call TRBJ1-2; D is uncertain. Trimming left V 8 bases short and J 1 base short, with 14 bases between. Germline V gene data show CDR1 as GTSNPN and CDR2 as SVGIG (reference sequence). This CDR3 is 13 amino acids long. The complete variable domain, with remaining parts taken from reference TRBV30 and TRBJ1-2, reads SQTIHQWPATLVQPVGSPLSLECTVEGTSNPNLYWYRQAAGRGLQLLFYSVGIGQISSEVPQNLSASRPQDRQFILSSKKLLLSDSGFYLCAGKGQLNYGYTFGSGTRLTVV.

DNA of the CDR3: TGTGCCAGCAGGCCCGACCGGGCCGGTACCTACGAGCAGTACTTC. It is translated as CASRPDRAGTYEQYF. The gene calls are TRBV27 and TRBJ2-7; D is unresolved. Germline V gene sequence: CDR1 MNHEY, CDR2 SMNVEV (reference sequence). This CDR3 has 15 residues. V was cut by 6 bases and J by 2 bases, with 17 bases left in between.

The CDR3: CASSPPGRNTEAFF. The CDR3 DNA reads TGTGCCAGCTCCCCCCCGGGTCGGAACACTGAAGCTTTCTTT. The rearrangement uses TRBV18 and TRBJ1-1; D unresolved. Per the germline V gene, CDR1 is KGHSH and CDR2 is LQKENI. Trimming stripped 6 bases from V and 1 base from J, with 12 bases between. This CDR3 has 14 amino acids.

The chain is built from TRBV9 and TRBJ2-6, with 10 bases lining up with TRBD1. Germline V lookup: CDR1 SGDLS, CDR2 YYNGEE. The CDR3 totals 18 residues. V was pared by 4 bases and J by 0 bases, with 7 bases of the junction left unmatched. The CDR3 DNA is TGTGCCAGCAGCCCCTTGGGACAGGGGACCTCTGGGGCCAACGTCCTGACTTTC. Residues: CASSPLGQGTSGANVLTF.

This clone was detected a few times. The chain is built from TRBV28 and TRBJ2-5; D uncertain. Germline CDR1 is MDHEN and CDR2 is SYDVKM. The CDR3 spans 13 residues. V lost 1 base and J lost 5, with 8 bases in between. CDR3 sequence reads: CASSLFVKETQYF. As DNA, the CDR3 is TGTGCCAGCAGTTTATTCGTCAAGGAGACCCAGTACTTC.

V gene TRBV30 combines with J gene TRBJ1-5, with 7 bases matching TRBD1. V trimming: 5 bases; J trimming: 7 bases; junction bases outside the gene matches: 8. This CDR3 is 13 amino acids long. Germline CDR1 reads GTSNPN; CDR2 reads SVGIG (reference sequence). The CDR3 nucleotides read TGTGCCTGGGACTCAGGGGGGAAGCAGCCCCAGCATTTT. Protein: CAWDSGGKQPQHF.

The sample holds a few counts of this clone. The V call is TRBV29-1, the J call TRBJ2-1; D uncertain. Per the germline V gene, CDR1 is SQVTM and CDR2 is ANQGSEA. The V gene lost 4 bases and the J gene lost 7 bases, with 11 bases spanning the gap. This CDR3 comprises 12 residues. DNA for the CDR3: TGCAGCGTTGGCCTCACACGGAATGAGCAGTTCTTC. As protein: CSVGLTRNEQFF.

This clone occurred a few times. The CDR3 DNA reads as TGTGCCAGCAGCCCTACCCGGGACAGGAGAATGGAAACCAAAAACATTCAGTACTTC. Translating it yields CASSPTRDRRMETKNIQYF. The chain is built from TRBV28 and TRBJ2-4, with 8 bases identical to TRBD1. J lost 2 bases, V lost 6 bases, and 18 bases had no gene match. The germline CDR1 and CDR2 sequences are MDHEN and SYDVKM. The CDR3 is 19 residues long.